The clone carrying this TCR beta chain was seen repeatedly, ten times or more. Antigen: not known. Researchers reported that TCR beta cDNA libraries carried unique molecular identifiers. Input populations of roughly 0.95 to 10 million T cells gave rise to approximately 500,000 cDNA molecules. TCRdb redid the calling of the PCR reads with MiXCR, one entry per CDR3 protein. The sample has under 200,000 distinct CDR3 sequences; approximately 29% are singletons. Trimming took 7 bases from V and 8 from J, leaving 20 bases between them. The germline CDR1 and CDR2 sequences are MGHRA and YSYEKL. The CDR3 sequence is 15 residues long. These data are taken from a study of post-analysis software for immune sequencing data. Study results and caveats: Multiple sclerosis patients had significantly lower normalized Chao1 diversity than controls. Patients used four to six TRBV segments, including TRBV5-6, TRBV5-1 and TRBV20-1, more often than controls. Strong co-clustering by F measure was seen for same-batch samples.

Sequencing used blood. This chain connects TRBV4-1 to TRBJ1-4; D is perhaps TRBD1 (5 bases). The source of this sequence is a girl between 2 and 17 years old with multiple sclerosis. The CDR3, as DNA: TGCGCCAGCAACCCTTCATTCGCGGGGGAGGAAAAACTGTTTTTT. Translating it yields CASNPSFAGEEKLFF.